This TCR beta chain stems from a study of blood T cell dynamics during melanoma immunotherapy. The repertoire was sequenced with immunoSEQ multiplex PCR; TCRdb's copy has only in-frame clones and lacks some. The sample consists of 15,000 or so clones, about 83% of them appearing once. Time point in this sample: week 3, after first cycle of checkpoint inhibitor. Samples come from before therapy and from week 3 after the first blockade cycle. At 12 weeks after first infusion, RECIST 1.1 defined response for most patients. Worth noting for this clone: Antigen specificity is unknown.

Points from the study as a whole: PBMC repertoires of eventual disease-control patients split at W3 into clonality or diversity gains.

Germline V gene sequence: CDR1 KGHSH, CDR2 LQKENI. Trimming cost V 6 bases and J 7 bases, with 18 bases left between them. This CDR3 comprises 15 residues. This clonotype was obtained from a human donor with melanoma. This specimen consisted of blood, obtained from a patient treated with checkpoint blockade. V is TRBV18 and J is TRBJ1-4, with no clear D. The CDR3 nucleotides read TGTGCCAGCTCCGAACTTCCGGGCTGGGGTGAAAAACTGTTTTTT. Translation gives CASSELPGWGEKLFF.